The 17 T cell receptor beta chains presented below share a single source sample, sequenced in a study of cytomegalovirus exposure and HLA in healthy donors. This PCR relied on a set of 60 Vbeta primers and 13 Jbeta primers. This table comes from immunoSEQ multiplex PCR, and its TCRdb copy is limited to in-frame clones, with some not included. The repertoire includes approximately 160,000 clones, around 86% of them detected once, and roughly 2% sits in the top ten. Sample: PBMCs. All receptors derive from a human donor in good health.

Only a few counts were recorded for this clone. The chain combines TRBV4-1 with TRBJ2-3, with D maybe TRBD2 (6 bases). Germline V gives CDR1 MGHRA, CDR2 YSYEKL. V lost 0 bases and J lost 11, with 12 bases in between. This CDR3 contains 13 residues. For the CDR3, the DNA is TGCGCCAGCAGCCAAGAATGGAGGGATGGGCAGTATTTT. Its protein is CASSQEWRDGQYF.

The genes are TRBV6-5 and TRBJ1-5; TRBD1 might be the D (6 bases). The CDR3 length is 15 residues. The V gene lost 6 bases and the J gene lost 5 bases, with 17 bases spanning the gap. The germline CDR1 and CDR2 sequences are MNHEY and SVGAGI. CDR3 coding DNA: TGTGCCAGCAGCACCGACAGGTCTCGCCATCAGCCCCAGCATTTT. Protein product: CASSTDRSRHQPQHF.

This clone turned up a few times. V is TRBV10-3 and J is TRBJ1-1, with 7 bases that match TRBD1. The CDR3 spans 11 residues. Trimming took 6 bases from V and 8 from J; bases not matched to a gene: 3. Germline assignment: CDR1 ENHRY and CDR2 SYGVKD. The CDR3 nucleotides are TGTGCCATCAGGGGGACAGAAGAAGCTTTCTTT. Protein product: CAIRGTEEAFF.

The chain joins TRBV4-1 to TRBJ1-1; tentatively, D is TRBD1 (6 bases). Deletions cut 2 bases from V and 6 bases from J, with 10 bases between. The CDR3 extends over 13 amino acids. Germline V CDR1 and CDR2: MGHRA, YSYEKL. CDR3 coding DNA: TGCGCCAGCAGCCAACCAGGGGAACCTGAAGCTTTCTTT. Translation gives CASSQPGEPEAFF.

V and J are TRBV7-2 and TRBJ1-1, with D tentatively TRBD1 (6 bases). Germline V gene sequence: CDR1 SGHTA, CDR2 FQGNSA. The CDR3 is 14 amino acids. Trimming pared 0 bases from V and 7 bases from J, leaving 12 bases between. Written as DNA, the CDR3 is TGTGCCAGCAGCTTAGCGCTGAGGGGGGGTGAAGCTTTCTTT. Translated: CASSLALRGGEAFF. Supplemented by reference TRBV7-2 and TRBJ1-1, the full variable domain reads GAGVSQSPSNKVTEKGKDVELRCDPISGHTALYWYRQSLGQGLEFLIYFQGNSAPDKSGLPSDRFSAERTGGSVSTLTIQRTQQEDSAVYLCASSLALRGGEAFFGQGTRLTVV.

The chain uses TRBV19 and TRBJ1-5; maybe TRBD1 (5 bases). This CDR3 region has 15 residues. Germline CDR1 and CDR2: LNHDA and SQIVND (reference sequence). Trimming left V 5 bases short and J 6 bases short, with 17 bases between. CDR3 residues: CASSFSGLTGQPQHF. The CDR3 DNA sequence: TGTGCCAGTAGTTTTTCGGGCTTAACAGGTCAGCCCCAGCATTTT.

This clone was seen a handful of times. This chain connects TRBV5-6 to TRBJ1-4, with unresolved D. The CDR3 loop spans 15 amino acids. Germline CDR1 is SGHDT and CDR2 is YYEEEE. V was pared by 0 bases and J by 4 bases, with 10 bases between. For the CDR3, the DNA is TGTGCCAGCAGCTTGGGTAGAACTTTTAATGAAAAACTGTTTTTT. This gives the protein CASSLGRTFNEKLFF.

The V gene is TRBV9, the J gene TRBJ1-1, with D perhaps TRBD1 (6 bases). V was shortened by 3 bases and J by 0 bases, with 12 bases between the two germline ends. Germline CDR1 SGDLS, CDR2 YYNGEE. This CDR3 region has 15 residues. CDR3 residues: CASSATDSLNTEAFF. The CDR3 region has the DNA TGTGCCAGCAGCGCGACGGACAGCCTGAACACTGAAGCTTTCTTT.

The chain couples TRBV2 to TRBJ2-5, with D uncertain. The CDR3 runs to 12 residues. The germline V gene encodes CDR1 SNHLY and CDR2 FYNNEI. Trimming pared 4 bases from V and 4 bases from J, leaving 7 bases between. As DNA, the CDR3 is TGTGCCAGCAGTGTCAGGCTAGAGACCCAGTACTTC. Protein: CASSVRLETQYF.

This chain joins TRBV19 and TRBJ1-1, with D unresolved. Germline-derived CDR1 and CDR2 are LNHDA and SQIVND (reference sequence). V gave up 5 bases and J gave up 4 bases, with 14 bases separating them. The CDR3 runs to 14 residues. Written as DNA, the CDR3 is TGTGCCAGTAGTTCAACGTTGGGAGTCACTGAAGCTTTCTTT. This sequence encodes CASSSTLGVTEAFF. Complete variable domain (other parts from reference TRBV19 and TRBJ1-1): DGGITQSPKYLFRKEGQNVTLSCEQNLNHDAMYWYRQDPGQGLRLIYYSQIVNDFQKGDIAEGYSVSREKKESFPLTVTSAQKNPTAFYLCASSSTLGVTEAFFGQGTRLTVV.

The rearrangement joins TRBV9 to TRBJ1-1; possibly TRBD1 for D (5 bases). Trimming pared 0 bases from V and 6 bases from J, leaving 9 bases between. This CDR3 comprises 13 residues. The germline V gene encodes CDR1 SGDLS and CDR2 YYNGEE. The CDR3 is CASSVGGRAEAFF. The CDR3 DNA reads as TGTGCCAGCAGCGTAGGGGGGAGGGCTGAAGCTTTCTTT.

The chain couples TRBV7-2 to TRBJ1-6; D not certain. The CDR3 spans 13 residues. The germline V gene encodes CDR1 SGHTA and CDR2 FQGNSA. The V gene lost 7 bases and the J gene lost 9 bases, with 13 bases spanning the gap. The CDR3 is CASTEILGSPLHF. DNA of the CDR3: TGTGCCAGCACCGAGATCCTAGGTTCACCCCTCCACTTT.

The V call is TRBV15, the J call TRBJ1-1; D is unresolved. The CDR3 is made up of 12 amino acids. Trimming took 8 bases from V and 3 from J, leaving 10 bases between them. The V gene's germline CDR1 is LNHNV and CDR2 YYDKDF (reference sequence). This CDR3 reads CATRGSDTEAFF. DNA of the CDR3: TGTGCCACCCGGGGAAGCGACACTGAAGCTTTCTTT.

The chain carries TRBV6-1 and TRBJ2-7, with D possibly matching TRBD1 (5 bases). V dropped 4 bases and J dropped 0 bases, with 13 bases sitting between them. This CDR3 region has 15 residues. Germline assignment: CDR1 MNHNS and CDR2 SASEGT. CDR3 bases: TGTGCCAGCAGTGTTGGCAGGGCAAGCTCCTACGAGCAGTACTTC. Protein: CASSVGRASSYEQYF.

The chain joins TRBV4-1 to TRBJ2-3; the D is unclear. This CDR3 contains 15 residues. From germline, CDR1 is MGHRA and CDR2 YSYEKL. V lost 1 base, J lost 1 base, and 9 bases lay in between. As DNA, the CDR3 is TGCGCCAGCAGCCAAGCTAGGTACGGCACAGATACGCAGTATTTT. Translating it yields CASSQARYGTDTQYF.

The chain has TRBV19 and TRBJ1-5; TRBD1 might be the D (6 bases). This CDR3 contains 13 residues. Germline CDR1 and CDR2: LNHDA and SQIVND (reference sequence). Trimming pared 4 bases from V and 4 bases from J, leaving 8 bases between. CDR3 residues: CASSTTGNQPQHF. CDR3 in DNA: TGTGCCAGTAGTACGACAGGTAATCAGCCCCAGCATTTT.

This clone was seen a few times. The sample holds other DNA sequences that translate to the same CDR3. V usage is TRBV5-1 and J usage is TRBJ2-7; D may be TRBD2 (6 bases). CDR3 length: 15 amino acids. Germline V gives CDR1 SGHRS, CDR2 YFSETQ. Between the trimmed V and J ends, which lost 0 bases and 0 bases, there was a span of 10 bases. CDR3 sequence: CASSLEGTVSYEQYF. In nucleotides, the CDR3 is TGCGCCAGCAGCTTGGAAGGGACTGTCTCCTACGAGCAGTACTTC.